These 17 T cell receptor beta chains originate from one sample sequenced in a study of post-analysis software for immune sequencing data. Their antigen targets remain unknown. The library was made from cDNA and included unique molecular identifiers. TCRdb re-analysed the PCR reads in MiXCR, keeping a single row per CDR3 protein. The sample lists roughly 600,000 distinct CDR3 sequences, around 47% occurring once. General study results and limits: The study found TRBV5-6, TRBV5-1 and TRBV20-1 among a few TRBV segments more frequent in patients than controls.

The source material was blood. These receptors were obtained from a girl under 18 with multiple sclerosis.

The rearrangement links TRBV6-6 to TRBJ2-4; TRBD1 might be the D (5 bases). The J call may be wrong; the DNA end is better matched by TRBJ2-7. CDR1 is MNHNY and CDR2 is SVGAGI in the germline V gene (reference sequence). The CDR3 runs to 14 residues. Here the CDR3 DNA reads TGTGCCAGCAGGCCAAAGGCAGGGAACTCCGAGCAGTACTTC. This sequence encodes CASRPKAGNSEQYF.

This clonotype was seen a handful of times. This chain uses TRBV5-1 with TRBJ2-3; the D gene is possibly TRBD2 (5 bases). Trimming stripped 3 bases from V and 5 bases from J, with 10 bases between. Germline V gives CDR1 SGHRS, CDR2 YFSETQ. CDR3 length: 13 residues. The chain's CDR3 is CASSSTGEDTQYF. CDR3 in DNA: TGCGCCAGCAGCTCCACCGGGGAAGATACGCAGTATTTT.

V usage is TRBV10-3 and J usage is TRBJ2-3, with TRBD2 matching 8 bases. CDR3 length equals 18 residues. J gave up 4 bases and V 4 bases, and 16 bases lay outside the gene matches. Per the germline V gene, CDR1 is ENHRY and CDR2 is SYGVKD. The CDR3: CAISVEYGGLGSPDTQYF. The CDR3, as DNA: TGTGCCATCAGTGTGGAGTACGGGGGACTAGGCTCCCCAGATACGCAGTATTTT.

This clonotype has a handful of counts. This chain connects TRBV11-2 to TRBJ2-1; no clear D gene. The CDR3 has 13 amino acids. Trimming took off 6 bases at V and 6 bases at J, with 12 bases between the two ends. Germline V gives CDR1 SGHAT, CDR2 FQNNGV. The CDR3 sequence is CASRYLTANEQFF. Here the CDR3 DNA reads TGTGCCAGCAGATACCTAACCGCCAATGAGCAGTTCTTC.

Many counts were recorded for this clonotype. J is TRBJ1-2 and V is TRBV12-3 or TRBV12-4; a weak D match, TRBD1 (6 bases). CDR3 length: 14 residues. V was trimmed by 6 bases and J by 2 bases, leaving 13 bases between them. DNA for the CDR3: TGTGCCAGCAGCCCGACAGGTCCGAACTATGGCTACACCTTC. It translates to CASSPTGPNYGYTF.

This clonotype was seen more than once but under ten times. The chain is built from TRBV4-1 and TRBJ2-1, with D perhaps given as TRBD1 or TRBD2 (6 bases each). The V gene lost 0 bases and the J gene lost 0 bases, with 12 bases spanning the gap. Germline V gives CDR1 MGHRA, CDR2 YSYEKL. This CDR3 region has 17 residues. CDR3 protein: CASSQDPGASSYNEQFF. The CDR3 DNA reads TGCGCCAGCAGCCAAGATCCGGGGGCCAGCTCCTACAATGAGCAGTTCTTC.

This clonotype occurred a few times. The chain is built from TRBV27 and TRBJ2-1, with D perhaps TRBD2 (5 bases). V was clipped by 2 bases and J by 0 bases, with 11 bases between them. Germline CDR1 is MNHEY and CDR2 is SMNVEV (reference sequence). The CDR3 runs to 16 residues. As DNA, the CDR3 is TGTGCCAGCAGTTTAACACCGGGGAGCTCCTACAATGAGCAGTTCTTC. Protein product: CASSLTPGSSYNEQFF.

This clonotype was counted between two and nine times. The chain links TRBV10-3 to TRBJ1-2; D is uncertain. The CDR3 totals 13 residues. Trimming stripped 3 bases from V and 4 bases from J, with 9 bases between. Looked up from germline, CDR1 is ENHRY and CDR2 is SYGVKD. The CDR3 coding sequence is TGTGCCATCAGTGACGGAAGGCTCTATGGCTACACCTTC. Residues: CAISDGRLYGYTF.

The rearrangement uses TRBV20-1 and TRBJ1-1; D unresolved. CDR1 and CDR2 (germline): DFQATT, SNEGSKA (reference sequence). The V end lost 0 bases, the J end lost 2 bases, and 13 bases lay between the germline ends. The CDR3 is 15 amino acids. The CDR3 sequence is CSARDRGRLNTEAFF. CDR3 sequence (DNA): TGCAGTGCTAGAGATCGCGGCAGGCTAAACACTGAAGCTTTCTTT.

The rearrangement uses TRBV12-3 or TRBV12-4 and TRBJ2-1; 12 bases match TRBD2. V gave up 6 bases and J gave up 8 bases; unmatched junction bases: 11. The CDR3 has 16 residues. The CDR3 here is CASSRSALAGGHEQFF. Here the CDR3 DNA reads TGTGCCAGCAGCAGGTCTGCGCTAGCGGGGGGGCATGAGCAGTTCTTC.

This sequence joins TRBV3-1 and TRBJ1-2; the D is unclear. The length of the CDR3 is 15 residues. Germline lookup yields CDR1 LGHDT and CDR2 YNNKEL (reference sequence). Trimming took off 2 bases at V and 0 bases at J, with 10 bases between the two ends. The chain's CDR3 is CASSQLRMANYGYTF. The CDR3 region has the DNA TGTGCCAGCAGCCAATTGCGGATGGCTAACTATGGCTACACCTTC.

The chain joins TRBV7-9 to TRBJ1-5, with TRBD1 matching over 7 bases. From germline, CDR1 is SEHNR and CDR2 FQNEAQ (reference sequence). The CDR3 consists of 15 residues. The trim removed 5 bases at V and 7 bases at J, leaving 11 bases unmatched. The CDR3 sequence is CASSPGTASRQPQHF. CDR3 in DNA: TGTGCCAGCAGCCCCGGGACAGCGTCAAGGCAGCCCCAGCATTTT.

The chain employs TRBV12-3 or TRBV12-4 and TRBJ1-1, with 8 bases identical to TRBD1. The CDR3 has 13 amino acids. The J segment lost 1 base and the V segment lost 8 bases, leaving 3 bases of the junction unmatched. CDR3 DNA: TGTGCCAGCGTTGGACAGGGGAACACTGAAGCTTTCTTT. Protein product: CASVGQGNTEAFF.

The rearrangement links TRBV5-1 to TRBJ2-5; no clear D. Trimming took 2 bases from V and 2 from J, leaving 16 bases between them. Looked up from germline, CDR1 is SGHRS and CDR2 is YFSETQ. The CDR3 is 16 residues long. CDR3 nucleotides: TGCGCCAGCAGCTTTTTTTCGACGAAGCCTCAAGAGACCCAGTACTTC. Its translation: CASSFFSTKPQETQYF.

Only a few counts were recorded for this clonotype. V usage is TRBV7-6 and J usage is TRBJ2-1, with 10 bases aligning to TRBD2. The V gene end was trimmed by 5 bases and the J gene end by 3 bases; junction bases not matched to a gene: 4. The CDR3 spans 15 residues. Germline V gene sequence: CDR1 SGHVS, CDR2 FNYEAQ. The CDR3 protein is CASSLGLAYYNEQFF. In nucleotides, the CDR3 is TGTGCCAGCAGCCTGGGACTAGCGTACTACAATGAGCAGTTCTTC.

The chain employs TRBV7-2 and TRBJ1-6; maybe TRBD1 (6 bases). This CDR3 is 14 amino acids long. V lost 5 bases and J lost 10, with 15 bases in between. In germline, CDR1 is SGHTA, CDR2 FQGNSA. The DNA for the CDR3 is TGTGCCAGCAGCGAAATCAGGGGCTCATCACCCCTCCACTTT. It encodes CASSEIRGSSPLHF. The variable domain in full, with the rest retrieved from reference TRBV7-2 and TRBJ1-6, is GAGVSQSPSNKVTEKGKDVELRCDPISGHTALYWYRQSLGQGLEFLIYFQGNSAPDKSGLPSDRFSAERTGGSVSTLTIQRTQQEDSAVYLCASSEIRGSSPLHFGNGTRLTVT.

The chain joins TRBV20-1 to TRBJ1-5; possible D gene TRBD1, 5 bases. CDR3 length equals 13 residues. V was trimmed by 6 bases and J by 3 bases, leaving 12 bases between them. Germline CDR1 DFQATT, CDR2 SNEGSKA (reference sequence). The CDR3 sequence is CSAPRGVNQPQHF. As DNA, the CDR3 is TGCAGTGCCCCCCGGGGGGTCAATCAGCCCCAGCATTTT.